The source of this T cell receptor (beta chain) is a study of CD8+CD57+ T cells in acquired aplastic anemia. Findings and caveats of the study: Between the patient and control groups, CD8+ Simpson's diversity did not differ significantly.

All patients picked for sequencing had shown, by flow cytometry, an expansion of CD8+CD57+ cells. The study sampled blood from patients who had received no therapy. The study profiled TCR beta VDJ and CDR3 using genomic DNA as template. TCRdb reprocessed the reads via MiXCR and lists one record per CDR3 protein. The top ten clones hold more than 55% of a sample with about 98,000 distinct CDR3 sequences, around 62% of them seen once. On this clonotype itself: Its specificity is not known.

CDR1 and CDR2 from the germline V gene are MGHRA and YSYEKL. Trimming took 11 bases from V and 1 from J; bases not matched to a gene: 8. This CDR3 spans 14 amino acids. The V call is TRBV4-1, the J call TRBJ2-4; 7 nucleotides align to TRBD1. The receptor was isolated from a human donor with aplastic anemia. The specimen sequenced was sorted CD4+, CD8+, or CD8+CD57+ T cells (not recorded which) from PBMCs. The CDR3 protein is CAGTQTGAKNIQYF. CDR3 DNA sequence: TGCGCCGGCACCCAGACAGGGGCCAAAAACATTCAGTACTTC.